The 22 T cell receptor beta chains below come from one sample, sequenced in a study of T cells expressing NK-cell markers. TCRdb reprocessed the 5' RACE reads, keeping one entry per CDR3 protein, no DNA. The sample holds 400,000 to 450,000 distinct CDR3 sequences. The sample was blood T cells: a sorted CD56 or NKG2C T cell subset, CD4+ or CD8+ T cells, or bulk PBMC T cells (not recorded which). Receptor source: a woman between 18 and 69 years old in good health.

The genes are TRBV4-2 and TRBJ2-1; TCRdb calls TRBD1, which cannot be checked without DNA. Per germline, CDR1 LGHNA and CDR2 YNFKEQ. There are 16 residues in the CDR3. The CDR3 spells CASSLESLLGGDEQFF.

V gene TRBV4-2 combines with J gene TRBJ2-3; TCRdb's assignment of TRBD1 cannot be checked, as there is no DNA. CDR1 and CDR2 from the germline V gene are LGHNA and YNFKEQ. The CDR3 contains 14 residues. CDR3 in amino acids: CASSQRDRSDTQYF.

The chain has TRBV10-3 and TRBJ2-2; with no DNA, the TCRdb D assignment of TRBD1 cannot be verified. The CDR3 extends over 16 amino acids. Germline-derived CDR1 and CDR2 are ENHRY and SYGVKD. The CDR3: CAISEWGQTNTGELFF.

V usage is TRBV3-1 and J usage is TRBJ2-1; with no DNA, the TCRdb D assignment of TRBD2 cannot be verified. Looked up from germline, CDR1 is LGHDT and CDR2 is YNNKEL (reference sequence). The CDR3 consists of 15 residues. The CDR3 here is CASSWGLADHNEQFF.

The chain is built from TRBV4-3 and TRBJ1-2; there is no DNA to check the TCRdb D call of TRBD1. Germline loops: CDR1 LGHNA, CDR2 YSLEER. The CDR3 extends over 17 amino acids. CDR3 region: CASSQARTGGLGYGYTF.

The V gene is TRBV12-3 or TRBV12-4, the J gene TRBJ2-7; TCRdb names TRBD1, which stays unverified in the absence of DNA. The CDR3 sequence is 15 residues long. CDR3 residues: CASSSPRGVGYEQYF.

This rearrangement joins TRBV4-3 to TRBJ2-1; TCRdb indicates TRBD2, and absent DNA this call remains unverified. CDR1 and CDR2 (germline): LGHNA, YSLEER. The CDR3 is made up of 16 amino acids. CDR3 sequence reads: CASSLNPSGLYNEQFF.

V and J are TRBV20-1 and TRBJ2-7; the D gene TCRdb calls, TRBD2, cannot be checked with no DNA. Germline loops: CDR1 DFQATT, CDR2 SNEGSKA (reference sequence). The length of the CDR3 is 13 residues. This CDR3 reads CSARGDYPYEQYF.

The V and J genes are TRBV7-2 and TRBJ2-5. In germline, CDR1 is SGHTA, CDR2 FQGNSA. This CDR3 has 13 amino acids. This CDR3 reads CASSSYFEETQYF.

The chain uses TRBV19 and TRBJ2-1. This CDR3 is 15 amino acids long. CDR1 and CDR2 from the germline V gene are LNHDA and SQIVND (reference sequence). CDR3 region: CASTIAGNNYNEQFF.

The chain uses TRBV7-3 and TRBJ1-1; TCRdb's assignment of TRBD1 cannot be checked, as there is no DNA. Germline CDR1 is SGHTA and CDR2 is FQGTGA. This CDR3 is built from 14 residues. The CDR3 spells CASSPAGDSTEAFF. The whole variable domain, filled in from reference TRBV7-3 and TRBJ1-1, reads GAGVSQTPSNKVTEKGKYVELRCDPISGHTALYWYRQSLGQGPEFLIYFQGTGAADDSGLPNDRFFAVRPEGSVSTLKIQRTERGDSAVYLCASSPAGDSTEAFFGQGTRLTVV.

The genes are TRBV29-1 and TRBJ2-7; TCRdb's assignment of TRBD1 cannot be checked, as there is no DNA. CDR1 is SQVTM and CDR2 is ANQGSEA in the germline V gene. The CDR3 covers 14 residues. This chain's CDR3 is CSVEGGGFSYEQYF.

The rearrangement joins TRBV5-6 to TRBJ2-5. The CDR3 loop spans 13 amino acids. Germline V lookup: CDR1 SGHDT, CDR2 YYEEEE. CDR3 region: CASSLGYMETQYF.

J is TRBJ1-1 and V is TRBV7-9; TCRdb calls TRBD1, which cannot be checked without DNA. CDR3 length equals 13 residues. The germline V gene has CDR1 SEHNR and CDR2 FQNEAQ (reference sequence). CDR3 residues: CASSLRDPDGAFF.

The V gene is TRBV9, the J gene TRBJ2-3; TCRdb selects TRBD1, and the lack of DNA leaves this call unchecked. In germline, CDR1 is SGDLS, CDR2 YYNGEE. This CDR3 is built from 16 residues. The chain's CDR3 is CASSVQETGRGDTQYF. Combining the CDR3 with reference TRBV9 and TRBJ2-3 gives the whole variable domain DSGVTQTPKHLITATGQRVTLRCSPRSGDLSVYWYQQSLDQGLQFLIQYYNGEERAKGNILERFSAQQFPDLHSELNLSSLELGDSALYFCASSVQETGRGDTQYFGPGTRLTVL.

The chain carries TRBV19 and TRBJ2-1; TCRdb's assignment of TRBD2 cannot be checked, as there is no DNA. CDR1 and CDR2 (germline): LNHDA, SQIVND (reference sequence). The CDR3 has 16 amino acids. The CDR3 loop is CASSIPIAGGYNEQFF.

V is TRBV27 and J is TRBJ2-7; the TCRdb call, TRBD2, lacks DNA for checking. Looked up from germline, CDR1 is MNHEY and CDR2 is SMNVEV (reference sequence). The CDR3 consists of 15 residues. The CDR3 protein is CASSLYPADPYEQYF.

V is TRBV11-2 and J is TRBJ2-2; TCRdb returns TRBD1, unconfirmable since there is no DNA. In germline, CDR1 is SGHAT, CDR2 FQNNGV. The CDR3 has 13 residues. The CDR3 loop reads CASSKGPTGELFF.

The chain recombines TRBV12-3 or TRBV12-4 with TRBJ2-7; TCRdb's assignment of TRBD2 cannot be checked, as there is no DNA. This CDR3 spans 16 amino acids. The CDR3: CASSFRGLADSYEQYF.

The genes are TRBV5-1 and TRBJ2-5. Germline V CDR1 and CDR2: SGHRS, YFSETQ. The CDR3 runs to 14 residues. The CDR3 here is CASSLAGWGETQYF.

This rearrangement joins TRBV6-1 to TRBJ1-5; the D call of TRBD1 rests on TCRdb alone, since no DNA is present to check it. CDR3 length: 16 amino acids. Germline values: CDR1 MNHNS, CDR2 SASEGT. The CDR3 region is CASSQGQARFNQPQHF.

The V gene is TRBV29-1, the J gene TRBJ2-7; absent DNA, TCRdb's TRBD1 call cannot be checked. The CDR3 spans 15 residues. Germline assignment: CDR1 SQVTM and CDR2 ANQGSEA. CDR3 amino acids: CSIVTGTGGVDEQYF.